These 18 T cell receptor beta chains originate from one sample sequenced in a study of cytotoxic CD8 clonotypes in ibrutinib-treated CLL. The data were produced by immunoSEQ multiplex PCR, yet TCRdb's version contains in-frame clones alone and is incomplete. The sample yields tens of thousands of clones, over 80% seen once. The source material was PBMCs, sampled after 24 months of ibrutinib treatment. These receptors all come from a human donor with chronic lymphocytic leukemia.

The chain has TRBV5-1 and TRBJ1-1; D unclear. Germline V gene data show CDR1 as SGHRS and CDR2 as YFSETQ. This CDR3 region has 16 residues. Trimming took off 4 bases at V and 1 base at J, with 17 bases between the two ends. In DNA, the CDR3 is TGCGCCAGCAGCGTCGGGCCATCGGGTACGAACACTGAAGCTTTCTTT. Its protein product is CASSVGPSGTNTEAFF.

This clone was recorded once. This chain connects TRBV5-5 to TRBJ2-7; TRBD1 or TRBD2 may be the D gene (6 bases each). Germline CDR1 and CDR2: SGHKS and YYEKEE (reference sequence). The CDR3 covers 11 residues. Trimming cost V 4 bases and J 9 bases, with 11 bases left between them. CDR3 sequence: CASSEGGRQYF. CDR3 nucleotide sequence: TGTGCCAGCAGCGAGGGGGGTAGGCAGTACTTC.

This sequence joins TRBV7-2 and TRBJ2-2; 8 bases align to TRBD2. The ends lost 7 bases at V and 0 bases at J; junction bases unmatched: 4. Germline CDR1 and CDR2: SGHTA and FQGNSA. There are 15 residues in the CDR3. The CDR3 region has the DNA TGTGCCAGCAACCCCGGGGGGGCGAACACCGGGGAGCTGTTTTTT. Amino acid sequence: CASNPGGANTGELFF.

The V call is TRBV27, the J call TRBJ1-5, with D possibly TRBD1 on 5 matching bases. Germline assignment: CDR1 MNHEY and CDR2 SMNVEV (reference sequence). The V and J ends lost 5 bases and 1 base respectively, with 6 bases between them. The CDR3 has 13 residues. The CDR3 region has the DNA TGTGCCAGCAGTGGGGGGAGCAATCAGCCCCAGCATTTT. The encoded protein is CASSGGSNQPQHF.

The rearrangement joins TRBV7-6 to TRBJ2-3; 8 nucleotides line up with TRBD1. Germline V gene sequence: CDR1 SGHVS, CDR2 FNYEAQ. The CDR3 extends over 15 amino acids. J gave up 8 bases and V 5 bases, and 12 bases lay outside the gene matches. CDR3 amino acids: CASSITTGGSGTQYF. The CDR3 DNA sequence: TGTGCCAGCAGCATTACAACAGGGGGAAGTGGTACGCAGTATTTT.

The chain recombines TRBV4-1 with TRBJ2-7; 7 positions agree with TRBD1. Germline V CDR1 and CDR2: MGHRA, YSYEKL. The CDR3 contains 15 residues. The V and J ends lost 1 base and 0 bases, in that order; junction bases with no gene match: 3. The CDR3 reads CASSQADRASYEQYF. CDR3 DNA: TGCGCCAGCAGCCAAGCCGACAGGGCCTCCTACGAGCAGTACTTC.

The chain recombines TRBV27 with TRBJ2-1; 8 bases line up with TRBD2. This CDR3 contains 14 residues. Germline V gives CDR1 MNHEY, CDR2 SMNVEV (reference sequence). With 3 bases clipped from V and 4 bases from J, the junction kept 2 bases outside the gene matches. The CDR3: CASSFSGNYNEQFF. The DNA of the CDR3 is TGTGCCAGCAGTTTTAGCGGGAATTACAATGAGCAGTTCTTC.

This chain uses TRBV18 with TRBJ2-7; TRBD1 aligns across 8 bases. The CDR3 length is 18 residues. The V gene end was trimmed by 4 bases and the J gene end by 3 bases; junction bases not matched to a gene: 17. The germline V gene encodes CDR1 KGHSH and CDR2 LQKENI. CDR3 amino acids: CASSHQGADILQVYEQYF. In DNA form, the CDR3 reads TGTGCCAGCTCACATCAGGGGGCGGATATTCTTCAAGTCTACGAGCAGTACTTC. Variable domain in full (rest from reference TRBV18 and TRBJ2-7): NAGVMQNPRHLVRRRGQEARLRCSPMKGHSHVYWYRQLPEEGLKFMVYLQKENIIDESGMPKERFSAEFPKEGPSILRIQQVVRGDSAAYFCASSHQGADILQVYEQYFGPGTRLTVT.

The V and J genes are TRBV4-3 and TRBJ2-3, with D tentatively TRBD1 (6 bases). The germline CDR1 and CDR2 sequences are LGHNA and YSLEER. The CDR3 contains 14 residues. Trimming took off 0 bases at V and 3 bases at J, with 7 bases between the two ends. The CDR3, as DNA: TGCGCCAGCAGCCAAGATGGGACAACAGATACGCAGTATTTT. As protein: CASSQDGTTDTQYF.

There are a few counts of this clone. V usage is TRBV6-1 and J usage is TRBJ2-5; 14 bases agree with TRBD2. V gave up 8 bases and J gave up 5 bases; unmatched junction bases: 7. The length of the CDR3 is 15 residues. In germline, CDR1 is MNHNS, CDR2 SASEGT. CDR3 sequence (DNA): TGTGCCAGCGCCCGACTAGCGGGAGGGGGGGAGACCCAGTACTTC. It is translated as CASARLAGGGETQYF.

V is TRBV10-3 and J is TRBJ1-5; unclear D gene. Trimming cost V 6 bases and J 2 bases, with 11 bases left between them. The germline gives CDR1 ENHRY, CDR2 SYGVKD. CDR3 length: 14 residues. The CDR3 DNA sequence: TGTGCCATCAGAGAAGGTGGAGGCAATCAGCCCCAGCATTTT. Translation gives CAIREGGGNQPQHF.

The V gene is TRBV5-1, the J gene TRBJ2-1; TRBD2 agrees at 14 bases. Trimming took 0 bases from V and 9 from J; bases not matched to a gene: 5. The CDR3 sequence is 16 residues long. Germline V gene sequence: CDR1 SGHRS, CDR2 YFSETQ. The CDR3: CASSLAWGLAGVEQFF. Here the CDR3 DNA reads TGCGCCAGCAGCTTGGCCTGGGGACTAGCGGGAGTTGAGCAGTTCTTC. The whole variable domain, remainder taken from reference TRBV5-1 and TRBJ2-1, is KAGVTQTPRYLIKTRGQQVTLSCSPISGHRSVSWYQQTPGQGLQFLFEYFSETQRNKGNFPGRFSGRQFSNSRSEMNVSTLELGDSALYLCASSLAWGLAGVEQFFGPGTRLTVL.

The rearrangement joins TRBV7-2 to TRBJ2-7; 7 positions match TRBD2. There are 11 residues in the CDR3. J gave up 9 bases and V 5 bases, and 4 bases lay outside the gene matches. Looked up from germline, CDR1 is SGHTA and CDR2 is FQGNSA. The chain's CDR3 is CASSLGGRQYF. CDR3 DNA sequence: TGTGCCAGCAGCCTGGGGGGGAGGCAGTACTTC.

The chain couples TRBV30 to TRBJ2-1; 10 bases are shared with TRBD2. The V and J ends lost 4 bases and 3 bases, in that order; junction bases with no gene match: 9. There are 16 residues in the CDR3. Looked up from germline, CDR1 is GTSNPN and CDR2 is SVGIG (reference sequence). The CDR3 reads CAWTSGSLGLYNEQFF. The CDR3 DNA reads as TGTGCCTGGACTAGCGGGAGTCTGGGTCTCTACAATGAGCAGTTCTTC.

This sequence joins TRBV6-1 and TRBJ1-2; D is unresolved. Between the trimmed V and J ends, which lost 5 bases and 7 bases, there was a span of 17 bases. Per germline, CDR1 MNHNS and CDR2 SASEGT. CDR3 length equals 14 residues. The CDR3 DNA reads TGTGCCAGCAGTCACGAAAGTATGGGTAGTGGCTACACCTTC. The encoded protein is CASSHESMGSGYTF.

The CDR3 region has the DNA TGTGCCAGTACCCCAGGGGGCGCGAACACCGGGGAGCTGTTTTTT. Its translation: CASTPGGANTGELFF. The chain combines TRBV19 with TRBJ2-2; 8 bases map to TRBD1. Trimming took 7 bases from V and 0 from J; bases not matched to a gene: 4. The CDR3 sequence is 15 residues long. Germline CDR1 LNHDA, CDR2 SQIVND (reference sequence).

The chain combines TRBV7-5 with TRBJ2-3; TRBD1, the D gene given by the table, was not confirmed from the DNA. TRBV7-5 is designated a pseudogene. The CDR3 is 12 residues long. The CDR3 reads CVRSQGGDTQYF. The CDR3 DNA reads TGTGTCAGAAGCCAAGGGGGAGATACGCAGTATTTT.

This clone was seen a few times. The rearrangement joins TRBV25-1 to TRBJ2-7; D possibly corresponds to TRBD2 (5 bases). This CDR3 spans 16 amino acids. The germline V gene encodes CDR1 MGHDK and CDR2 SYGVNS. Trimming removed 7 bases at V and 4 bases at J, with 23 bases between. CDR3 bases: TGTGCCAGCACCCGAGGGCCGGGTCGACTGCGATACGAGCAGTACTTC. It translates to CASTRGPGRLRYEQYF.